These T cell receptor beta chains were read from a single sample in a study of cytomegalovirus exposure and HLA in healthy donors. TCRdb's table, derived via immunoSEQ multiplex PCR, lists solely in-frame clones and lacks some. The data contain 150,000 to 250,000 clones, 75% to 85% of them seen just once; the ten biggest clones take up 1.5%. Sequenced material: PBMCs. The receptors come from a girl aged 10-17 years in good health and CMV-seropositive. Each CDR3 is given with its conserved first and last residue. A D gene is named only where the DNA matches it firmly. Size tells how often a clone was seen (once, few, many) or the class of an expanded clone, and some rows leave it out.

TRBV19	TRBJ1-2	TRBD1	once	CASTRSPGTAMVDGYTF	TGTGCCAGTACTCGGAGCCCCGGGACAGCAATGGTGGATGGCTACACCTTC
TRBV6-1	TRBJ2-1	-	-	CASSDWRTRVGNEQFF	TGTGCCAGCAGTGACTGGCGTACTAGGGTCGGCAATGAGCAGTTCTTC
TRBV7-2	TRBJ2-7	-	once	CASSLLWTDSYEQYF	TGTGCCAGCAGCTTACTCTGGACAGACTCCTACGAGCAGTACTTC
TRBV13	TRBJ2-2	TRBD2	-	CASSLKRGTINTGELFF	TGTGCCAGCAGCCTAAAGCGGGGGACCATCAACACCGGGGAGCTGTTTTTT
TRBV4-3	TRBJ1-4	-	-	CASSQDRGSTNEKLFF	TGCGCCAGCAGCCAAGATAGGGGGTCAACTAATGAAAAACTGTTTTTT
TRBV19	TRBJ2-7	-	-	CASSMSSSYEQYF	TGTGCCAGTAGTATGTCTAGCTCCTACGAGCAGTACTTC
TRBV7-9	TRBJ2-6	-	-	CASSRPSGSGANVLTF	TGTGCCAGCAGCCGTCCTTCCGGCTCTGGGGCCAACGTCCTGACTTTC
TRBV19	TRBJ1-4	-	-	CASSTGQVNEKLFF	TGTGCCAGTAGTACGGGACAAGTTAATGAAAAACTGTTTTTT
TRBV29-1	TRBJ2-7	-	-	CSVEGSGSYEQYF	TGCAGCGTTGAAGGTTCGGGCTCCTACGAGCAGTACTTC
TRBV5-4	TRBJ1-1	TRBD1	-	CASSLGGLNTEAFF	TGTGCCAGCAGCTTAGGGGGCTTGAACACTGAAGCTTTCTTT
TRBV9	TRBJ2-3	-	-	CASSEGVTDTQYF	TGTGCCAGCAGCGAGGGAGTAACAGATACGCAGTATTTT
TRBV5-1	TRBJ2-7	TRBD1	few	CASSVEGTGGYEQYF	TGCGCCAGCAGCGTGGAAGGGACAGGGGGGTACGAGCAGTACTTC
TRBV4-1	TRBJ1-5	-	-	CASSQDPRGWNQPQHF	TGCGCCAGCAGCCAAGATCCCAGGGGCTGGAATCAGCCCCAGCATTTT
TRBV6-1	TRBJ2-2	TRBD1	-	CASSELGGPNTGELFF	TGTGCCAGCAGTGAGCTAGGGGGCCCGAACACCGGGGAGCTGTTTTTT
TRBV27	TRBJ1-4	TRBD1	few	CASHAGTGGEKLFF	TGTGCCAGTCACGCCGGGACAGGGGGGGAAAAACTGTTTTTT
TRBV10-2	TRBJ2-1	TRBD2	-	CASQRAGGTNNEQFF	TGCGCCAGCCAGAGAGCGGGGGGAACCAACAATGAGCAGTTCTTC
TRBV27	TRBJ2-3	TRBD2	-	CASLTSGGGTDTQYF	TGTGCCAGTCTTACTAGCGGGGGAGGCACAGATACGCAGTATTTT
TRBV27	TRBJ1-6	-	-	CASSQGAGSYNSPLHF	TGTGCCAGCAGTCAGGGTGCAGGGTCCTATAATTCACCCCTCCACTTT
TRBV6-5	TRBJ1-6	TRBD1	few	CASRYGQGIDSPLHF	TGTGCCAGCAGGTACGGACAGGGGATAGATTCACCCCTCCACTTT
TRBV30	TRBJ2-2	TRBD2	-	CAWSTTSGGELFF	TGTGCCTGGAGTACTACTAGCGGTGGGGAGCTGTTTTTT
TRBV6-5	TRBJ1-3	-	-	CASRTPGGYGNTIYF	TGTGCCAGCAGGACACCCGGGGGTTATGGAAACACCATATATTTT
TRBV6-6	TRBJ1-3	-	few	CASSQAGYGNTIYF	TGTGCCAGCAGCCAAGCAGGATATGGAAATACCATATATTTT
TRBV7-9	TRBJ2-7	-	few	CASSESYEQYF	TGTGCCAGCAGCGAGTCCTACGAGCAGTACTTC
TRBV6-6	TRBJ2-7	TRBD1	-	CASSTGDRTYEQYF	TGTGCCAGCAGTACAGGGGACAGAACCTACGAGCAGTACTTC
TRBV7-7	TRBJ2-2	-	-	CASSQGSGELFF	TGTGCCAGCAGCCAGGGCTCCGGGGAGCTGTTTTTT